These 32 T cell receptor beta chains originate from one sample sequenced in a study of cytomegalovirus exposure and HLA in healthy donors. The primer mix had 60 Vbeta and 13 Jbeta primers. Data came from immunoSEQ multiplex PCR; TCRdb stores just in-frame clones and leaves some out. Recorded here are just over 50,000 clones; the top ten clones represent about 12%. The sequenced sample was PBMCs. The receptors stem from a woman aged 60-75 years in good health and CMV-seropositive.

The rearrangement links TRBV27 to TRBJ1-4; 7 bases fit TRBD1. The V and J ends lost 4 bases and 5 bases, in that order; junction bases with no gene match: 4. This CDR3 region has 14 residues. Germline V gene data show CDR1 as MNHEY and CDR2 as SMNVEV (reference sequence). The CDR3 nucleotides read TGTGCCAGCAGTTCCGGACAGGCAAATGAAAAACTGTTTTTT. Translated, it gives CASSSGQANEKLFF.

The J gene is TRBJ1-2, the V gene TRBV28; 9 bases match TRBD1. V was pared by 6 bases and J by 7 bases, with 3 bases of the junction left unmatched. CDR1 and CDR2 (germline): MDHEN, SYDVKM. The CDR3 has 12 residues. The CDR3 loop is CASSGDRAGYTF. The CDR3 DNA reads TGTGCCAGCAGCGGGGACAGGGCTGGCTACACCTTC.

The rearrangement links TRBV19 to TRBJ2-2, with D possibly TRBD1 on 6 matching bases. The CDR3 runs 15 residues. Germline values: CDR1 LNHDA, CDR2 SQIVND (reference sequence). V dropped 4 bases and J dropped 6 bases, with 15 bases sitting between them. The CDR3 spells CASSKAGEFSGELFF. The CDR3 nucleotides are TGTGCCAGTAGTAAGGCAGGGGAATTTTCCGGGGAGCTGTTTTTT.

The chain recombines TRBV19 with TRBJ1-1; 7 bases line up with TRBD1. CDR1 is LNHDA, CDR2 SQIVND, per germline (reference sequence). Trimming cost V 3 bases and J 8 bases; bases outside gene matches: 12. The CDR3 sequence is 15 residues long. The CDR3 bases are TGTGCCAGTAGTATTGGATCGGCAGGGGGAGTCGAAGCTTTCTTT. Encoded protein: CASSIGSAGGVEAFF.

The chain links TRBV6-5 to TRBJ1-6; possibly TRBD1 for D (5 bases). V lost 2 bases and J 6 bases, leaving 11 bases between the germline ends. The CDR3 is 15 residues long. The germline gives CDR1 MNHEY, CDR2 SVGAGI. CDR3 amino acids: CASSYGQGRNSPLHF. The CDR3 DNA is TGTGCCAGCAGTTACGGGCAGGGCCGTAATTCACCCCTCCACTTT.

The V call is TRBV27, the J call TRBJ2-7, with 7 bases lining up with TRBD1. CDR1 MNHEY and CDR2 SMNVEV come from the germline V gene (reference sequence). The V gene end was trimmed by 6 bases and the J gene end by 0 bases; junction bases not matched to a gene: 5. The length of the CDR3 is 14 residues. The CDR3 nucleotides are TGTGCCAGCAGGACCGGGACAGACTCCTACGAGCAGTACTTC. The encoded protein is CASRTGTDSYEQYF.

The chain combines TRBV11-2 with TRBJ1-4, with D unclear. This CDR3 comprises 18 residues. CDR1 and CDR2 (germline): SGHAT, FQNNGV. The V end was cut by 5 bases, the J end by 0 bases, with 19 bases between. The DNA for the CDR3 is TGTGCCAGCAGCGCCCGCACGGGGTCCCTTGCAACTAATGAAAAACTGTTTTTT. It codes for CASSARTGSLATNEKLFF.

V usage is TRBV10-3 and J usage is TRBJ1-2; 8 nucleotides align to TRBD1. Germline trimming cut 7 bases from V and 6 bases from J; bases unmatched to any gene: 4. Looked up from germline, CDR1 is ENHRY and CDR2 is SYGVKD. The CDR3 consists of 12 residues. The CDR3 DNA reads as TGTGCCATCACCCCGACAGGGGATGGCTACACCTTC. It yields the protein CAITPTGDGYTF.

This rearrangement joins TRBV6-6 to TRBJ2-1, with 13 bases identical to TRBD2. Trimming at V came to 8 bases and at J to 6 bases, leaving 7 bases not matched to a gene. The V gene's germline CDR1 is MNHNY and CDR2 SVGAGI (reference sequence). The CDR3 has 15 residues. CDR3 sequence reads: CASRTSGGSGNEQFF. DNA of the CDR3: TGTGCCAGCCGGACTAGCGGGGGATCGGGCAATGAGCAGTTCTTC.

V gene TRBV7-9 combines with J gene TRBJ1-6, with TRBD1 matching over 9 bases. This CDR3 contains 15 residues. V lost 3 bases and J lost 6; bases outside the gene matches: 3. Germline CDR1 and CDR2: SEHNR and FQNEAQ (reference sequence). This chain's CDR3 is CASSFEGQGNSPLHF. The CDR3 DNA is TGTGCCAGCAGCTTTGAGGGACAGGGTAATTCACCCCTCCACTTT.

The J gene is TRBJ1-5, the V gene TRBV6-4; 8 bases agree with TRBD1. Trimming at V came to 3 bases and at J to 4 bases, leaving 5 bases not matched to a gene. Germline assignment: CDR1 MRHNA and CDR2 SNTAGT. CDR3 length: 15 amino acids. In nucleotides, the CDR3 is TGTGCCAGCAGTGAGACAGGGGCATTTAATCAGCCCCAGCATTTT. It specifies CASSETGAFNQPQHF.

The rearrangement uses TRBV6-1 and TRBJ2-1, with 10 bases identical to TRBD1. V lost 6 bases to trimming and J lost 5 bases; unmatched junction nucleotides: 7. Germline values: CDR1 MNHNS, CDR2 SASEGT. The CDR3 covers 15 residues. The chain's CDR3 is CASRWGQGPNNEQFF. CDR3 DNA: TGTGCCAGCAGATGGGGACAGGGGCCGAACAATGAGCAGTTCTTC.

Here the CDR3 DNA reads TGCGCCAGTACTGGGCAGCCCCAGAAGGCCGGGGAGCTGTTTTTT. Its protein product is CASTGQPQKAGELFF. The V and J genes are TRBV5-1 and TRBJ2-2; unclear D gene. CDR1 SGHRS and CDR2 YFSETQ come from the germline V gene. V was cut by 8 bases and J by 6 bases, with 20 bases left in between. The CDR3 totals 15 residues.

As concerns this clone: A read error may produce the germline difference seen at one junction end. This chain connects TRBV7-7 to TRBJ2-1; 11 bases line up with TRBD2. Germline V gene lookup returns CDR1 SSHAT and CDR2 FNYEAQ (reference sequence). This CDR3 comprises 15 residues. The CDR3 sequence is CASRPSGGPRDEQFF. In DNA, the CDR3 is TGTGCTAGCAGACCTAGCGGGGGGCCTAGGGATGAGCAGTTCTTC.

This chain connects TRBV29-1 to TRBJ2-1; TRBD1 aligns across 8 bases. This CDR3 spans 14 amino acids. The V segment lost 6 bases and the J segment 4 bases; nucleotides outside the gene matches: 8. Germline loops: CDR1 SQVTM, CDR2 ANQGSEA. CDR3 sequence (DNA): TGCAGCGTCCACGGACAGGGACATTACAATGAGCAGTTCTTC. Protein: CSVHGQGHYNEQFF.

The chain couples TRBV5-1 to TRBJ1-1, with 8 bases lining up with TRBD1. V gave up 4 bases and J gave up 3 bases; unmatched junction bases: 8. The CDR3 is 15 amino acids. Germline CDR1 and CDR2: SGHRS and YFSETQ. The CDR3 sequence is CASSPWTGTDTEAFF. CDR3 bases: TGCGCCAGCAGCCCCTGGACAGGGACTGACACTGAAGCTTTCTTT.

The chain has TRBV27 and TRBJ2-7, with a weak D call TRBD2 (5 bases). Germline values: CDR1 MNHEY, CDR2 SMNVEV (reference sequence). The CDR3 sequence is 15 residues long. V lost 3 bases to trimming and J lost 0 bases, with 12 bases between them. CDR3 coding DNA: TGTGCCAGCAGTTTTGCCGGACTCGGCTCCTACGAGCAGTACTTC. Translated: CASSFAGLGSYEQYF.

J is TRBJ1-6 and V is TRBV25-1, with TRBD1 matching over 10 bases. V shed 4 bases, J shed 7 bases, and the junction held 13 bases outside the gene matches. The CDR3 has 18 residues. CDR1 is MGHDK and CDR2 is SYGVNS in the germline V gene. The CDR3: CASSATPGQGSGNSPLHF. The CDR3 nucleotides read TGTGCCAGCAGTGCAACTCCGGGACAGGGGTCGGGAAATTCACCCCTCCACTTT.

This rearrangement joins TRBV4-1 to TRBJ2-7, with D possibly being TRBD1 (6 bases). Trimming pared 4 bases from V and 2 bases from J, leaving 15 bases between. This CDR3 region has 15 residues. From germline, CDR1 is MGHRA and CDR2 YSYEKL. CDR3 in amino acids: CASSLRTGSAYEQYF. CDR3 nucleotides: TGCGCCAGCAGCCTTCGTACAGGGAGCGCCTACGAGCAGTACTTC.

The CDR3 DNA follows: TGCGCCAGCAGTGAAGGGACAGGGGGCGAAGATACGCAGTATTTT. This codes for CASSEGTGGEDTQYF. The chain carries TRBV10-1 and TRBJ2-3, with TRBD1 identical over 12 bases. The CDR3 is made up of 15 amino acids. Trimming at V came to 3 bases and at J to 5 bases, leaving 3 bases not matched to a gene. The V gene's germline CDR1 is WNHNN and CDR2 SYGVQD (reference sequence).

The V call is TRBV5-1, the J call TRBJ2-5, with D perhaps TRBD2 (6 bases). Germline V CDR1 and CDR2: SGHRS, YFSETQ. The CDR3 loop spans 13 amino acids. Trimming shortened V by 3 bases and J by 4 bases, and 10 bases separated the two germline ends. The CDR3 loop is CASSYPGVETQYF. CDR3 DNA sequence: TGCGCCAGCAGCTACCCGGGGGTAGAGACCCAGTACTTC.

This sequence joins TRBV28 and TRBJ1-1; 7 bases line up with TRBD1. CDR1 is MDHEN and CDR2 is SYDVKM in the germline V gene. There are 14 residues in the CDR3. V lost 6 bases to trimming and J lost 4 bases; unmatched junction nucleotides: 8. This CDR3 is CASRPTRQGTEAFF. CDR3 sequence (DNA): TGTGCCAGCAGGCCAACTCGACAGGGCACTGAAGCTTTCTTT.

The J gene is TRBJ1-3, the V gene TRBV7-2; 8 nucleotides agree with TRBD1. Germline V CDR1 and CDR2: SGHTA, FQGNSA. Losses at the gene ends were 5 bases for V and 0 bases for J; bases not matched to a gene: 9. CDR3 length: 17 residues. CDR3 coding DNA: TGTGCCAGCAGCCCGAAAGGACAGGGTATCTCTGGAAACACCATATATTTT. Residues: CASSPKGQGISGNTIYF.

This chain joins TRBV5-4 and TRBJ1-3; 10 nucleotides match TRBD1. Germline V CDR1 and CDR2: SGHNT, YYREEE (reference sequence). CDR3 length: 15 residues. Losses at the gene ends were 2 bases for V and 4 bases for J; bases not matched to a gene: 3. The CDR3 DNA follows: TGTGCCAGCAGCTTCGACAGGGGGCTAGGAAACACCATATATTTT. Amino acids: CASSFDRGLGNTIYF.

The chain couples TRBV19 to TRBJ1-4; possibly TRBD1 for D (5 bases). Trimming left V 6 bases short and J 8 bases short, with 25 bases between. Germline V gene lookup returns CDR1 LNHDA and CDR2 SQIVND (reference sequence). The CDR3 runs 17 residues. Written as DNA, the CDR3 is TGTGCCAGTAGAACCTCGGCCTGGCAGGTAGGGGAAGAAAAACTGTTTTTT. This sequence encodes CASRTSAWQVGEEKLFF. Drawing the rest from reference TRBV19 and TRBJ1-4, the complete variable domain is DGGITQSPKYLFRKEGQNVTLSCEQNLNHDAMYWYRQDPGQGLRLIYYSQIVNDFQKGDIAEGYSVSREKKESFPLTVTSAQKNPTAFYLCASRTSAWQVGEEKLFFGSGTQLSVL.

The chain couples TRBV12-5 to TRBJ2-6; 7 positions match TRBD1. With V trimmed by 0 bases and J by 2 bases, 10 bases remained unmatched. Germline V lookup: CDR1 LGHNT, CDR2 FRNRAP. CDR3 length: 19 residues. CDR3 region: CASGLVPGTDDTGANVLTF. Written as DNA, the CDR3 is TGTGCTAGTGGTTTGGTACCCGGGACAGACGATACTGGGGCCAACGTCCTGACTTTC. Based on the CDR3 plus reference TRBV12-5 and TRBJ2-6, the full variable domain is DARVTQTPRHKVTEMGQEVTMRCQPILGHNTVFWYRQTMMQGLELLAYFRNRAPLDDSGMPKDRFSAEMPDATLATLKIQPSEPRDSAVYFCASGLVPGTDDTGANVLTFGAGSRLTVL.

CDR3 sequence reads: CASSPTGIYEQYF. CDR3 nucleotide sequence: TGTGCCAGCAGTCCGACAGGGATCTACGAGCAGTACTTC. The rearrangement uses TRBV28 and TRBJ2-7; TRBD1 matches 7 bases. The V gene's germline CDR1 is MDHEN and CDR2 SYDVKM. V dropped 5 bases and J dropped 3; count of bases not matched to a gene: 4. The CDR3 runs to 13 residues.

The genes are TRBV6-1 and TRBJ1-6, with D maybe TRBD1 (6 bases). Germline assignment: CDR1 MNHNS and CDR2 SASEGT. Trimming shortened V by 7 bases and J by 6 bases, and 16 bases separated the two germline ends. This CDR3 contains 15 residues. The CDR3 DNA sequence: TGTGCCAGCAATAGTCAACAGGGCTTTAATTCACCCCTCCACTTT. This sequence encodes CASNSQQGFNSPLHF.

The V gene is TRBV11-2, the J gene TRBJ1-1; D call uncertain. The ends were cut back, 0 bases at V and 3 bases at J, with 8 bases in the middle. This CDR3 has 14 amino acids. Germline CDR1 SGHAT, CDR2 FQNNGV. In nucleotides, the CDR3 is TGTGCCAGCAGCTTAGATCCAGGTTACACTGAAGCTTTCTTT. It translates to CASSLDPGYTEAFF.

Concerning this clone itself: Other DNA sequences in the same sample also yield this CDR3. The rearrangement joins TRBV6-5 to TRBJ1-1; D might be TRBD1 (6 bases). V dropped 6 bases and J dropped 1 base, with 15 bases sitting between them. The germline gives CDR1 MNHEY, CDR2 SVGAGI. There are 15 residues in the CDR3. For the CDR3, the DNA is TGTGCCAGCAGCCAGGGGAGACAGACGAACACTGAAGCTTTCTTT. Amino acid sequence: CASSQGRQTNTEAFF.

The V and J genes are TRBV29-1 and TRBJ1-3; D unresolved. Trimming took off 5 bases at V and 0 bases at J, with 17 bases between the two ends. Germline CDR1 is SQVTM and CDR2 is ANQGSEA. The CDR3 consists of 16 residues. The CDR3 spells CSVSTTSGGSGNTIYF. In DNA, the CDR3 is TGCAGCGTTTCGACTACCTCAGGTGGCTCTGGAAACACCATATATTTT.

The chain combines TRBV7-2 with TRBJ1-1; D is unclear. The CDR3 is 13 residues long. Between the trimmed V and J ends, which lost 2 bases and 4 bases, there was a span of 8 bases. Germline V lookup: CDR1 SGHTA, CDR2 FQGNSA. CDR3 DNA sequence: TGTGCCAGCAGCTTACGGCGGGGCACTGAAGCTTTCTTT. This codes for CASSLRRGTEAFF.